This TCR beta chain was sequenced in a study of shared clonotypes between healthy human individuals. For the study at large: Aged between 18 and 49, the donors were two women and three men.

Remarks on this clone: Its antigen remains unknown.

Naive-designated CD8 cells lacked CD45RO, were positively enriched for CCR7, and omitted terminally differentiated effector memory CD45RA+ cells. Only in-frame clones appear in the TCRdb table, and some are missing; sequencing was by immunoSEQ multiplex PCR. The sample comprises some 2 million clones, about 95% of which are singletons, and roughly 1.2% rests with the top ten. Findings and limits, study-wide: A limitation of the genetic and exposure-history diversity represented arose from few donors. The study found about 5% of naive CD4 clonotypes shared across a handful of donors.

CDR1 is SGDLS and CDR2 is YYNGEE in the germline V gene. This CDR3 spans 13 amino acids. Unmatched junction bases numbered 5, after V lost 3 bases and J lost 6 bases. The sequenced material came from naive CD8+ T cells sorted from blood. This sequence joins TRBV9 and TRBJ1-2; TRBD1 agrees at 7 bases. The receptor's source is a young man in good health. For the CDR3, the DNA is TGTGCCAGCAGCGCGTCAGGGGGGGATGGCTACACCTTC. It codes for CASSASGGDGYTF. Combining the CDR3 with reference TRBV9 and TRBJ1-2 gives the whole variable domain DSGVTQTPKHLITATGQRVTLRCSPRSGDLSVYWYQQSLDQGLQFLIQYYNGEERAKGNILERFSAQQFPDLHSELNLSSLELGDSALYFCASSASGGDGYTFGSGTRLTVV.